The 22 T cell receptor beta chains below were found in one sample sequenced in a study of beta chain features in type 1 diabetes. Expressed TCRB transcripts were sequenced because the isolated RNA had all been reverse transcribed beforehand. Generated by immunoSEQ multiplex PCR, the TCRdb table keeps only in-frame clones and is missing some. The sample shows about 40,000 clones, over 45% of them seen only once. Sample: central memory CD4+ T cells from blood. The receptors originated from a woman aged 18 to 35 in good health.

CDR3 sequence (DNA): TGTGCCAGCAGCTTAGCTTTGACTAGCGGGACGTCAGATACGCAGTATTTT. As protein: CASSLALTSGTSDTQYF. V gene TRBV11-2 combines with J gene TRBJ2-3; TRBD2 agrees at 11 bases. Unmatched junction bases numbered 7, after V lost 1 base and J lost 4 bases. The CDR3 loop spans 17 amino acids. The germline gives CDR1 SGHAT, CDR2 FQNNGV.

This clone was counted a few times. The chain recombines TRBV5-1 with TRBJ2-3; 8 bases agree with TRBD1. CDR3 length: 17 residues. V dropped 4 bases and J dropped 2; count of bases not matched to a gene: 12. Germline CDR1 is SGHRS and CDR2 is YFSETQ. The chain's CDR3 is CASSDDRGWDVTDTQYF. For the CDR3, the DNA is TGCGCCAGCAGCGATGACAGGGGATGGGACGTCACAGATACGCAGTATTTT.

The V gene is TRBV19, the J gene TRBJ1-2; 8 bases agree with TRBD1. With V trimmed by 4 bases and J by 4 bases, 11 bases remained unmatched. CDR1 is LNHDA and CDR2 is SQIVND in the germline V gene (reference sequence). The CDR3 is made up of 16 amino acids. CDR3 protein: CASSTGGVGAVYGYTF. The CDR3 nucleotides read TGTGCCAGTAGTACAGGGGGCGTTGGAGCGGTCTATGGCTACACCTTC.

The gene calls are TRBV19 and TRBJ2-6, with 8 bases aligning to TRBD2. The CDR3 consists of 17 residues. Germline-derived CDR1 and CDR2 are LNHDA and SQIVND (reference sequence). The trim removed 3 bases at V and 2 bases at J, leaving 6 bases unmatched. CDR3 sequence (DNA): TGTGCCAGTAGTATCGGCGCGGGAGGAGCTGGGGCCAACGTCCTGACTTTC. As protein: CASSIGAGGAGANVLTF.

A few counts support this clone. V and J are TRBV29-1 and TRBJ1-2; perhaps TRBD1 as D (5 bases). Germline-derived CDR1 and CDR2 are SQVTM and ANQGSEA. V was clipped by 8 bases and J by 5 bases, with 15 bases between them. This CDR3 comprises 12 residues. CDR3 residues: CSSRDLSYGYTF. The DNA of the CDR3 is TGCAGCTCGCGGGACCTATCGTATGGCTACACCTTC.

This clone was counted only a few times. The CDR3 is CASSPRVEETQYF. The CDR3 DNA sequence: TGTGCCAGTAGTCCACGGGTGGAAGAGACCCAGTACTTC. V usage is TRBV19 and J usage is TRBJ2-5; D unresolved. Germline lookup yields CDR1 LNHDA and CDR2 SQIVND (reference sequence). V shed 5 bases and J shed 3 bases, with 10 bases lying between them. This CDR3 has 13 amino acids.

This chain uses TRBV2 with TRBJ2-1, with 9 nucleotides matching TRBD2. V trimming: 10 bases; J trimming: 10 bases; junction bases outside the gene matches: 17. Germline V gene lookup returns CDR1 SNHLY and CDR2 FYNNEI. The CDR3 covers 15 residues. The CDR3 DNA reads as TGTGCCACCCCCGCAGGGCGGGAGGGACGGGGGGAGCAGTTCTTC. Amino acids: CATPAGREGRGEQFF.

The V call is TRBV19, the J call TRBJ2-3, with 9 bases fitting TRBD2. V was pared by 5 bases and J by 5 bases, with 14 bases of the junction left unmatched. There are 17 residues in the CDR3. Germline values: CDR1 LNHDA, CDR2 SQIVND (reference sequence). The CDR3: CASSRIFAGGPGDTQYF. The CDR3 region has the DNA TGTGCCAGTAGTCGGATCTTTGCGGGAGGGCCAGGAGATACGCAGTATTTT.

The rearrangement joins TRBV11-2 to TRBJ1-1; weak D call: TRBD1 (6 bases). CDR1 and CDR2 (germline): SGHAT, FQNNGV. The CDR3 loop spans 15 amino acids. With 3 bases removed from V and 0 bases from J, the gap between germline ends came to 11 bases. The CDR3 sequence: CASSLGTRMNTEAFF. The CDR3 DNA is TGTGCCAGCAGCTTGGGGACACGCATGAACACTGAAGCTTTCTTT.

This rearrangement joins TRBV29-1 to TRBJ1-1, with 7 bases matching TRBD1. V lost 5 bases to trimming and J lost 2 bases; unmatched junction nucleotides: 5. Germline V lookup: CDR1 SQVTM, CDR2 ANQGSEA. The CDR3 covers 13 residues. The CDR3 region is CSVSDRVNTEAFF. CDR3 DNA: TGCAGCGTTTCCGACAGGGTCAACACTGAAGCTTTCTTT.

This clone has more than one count but fewer than ten. This chain connects TRBV30 to TRBJ1-1; D might be TRBD1 (6 bases). This CDR3 spans 14 amino acids. Germline CDR1 and CDR2: GTSNPN and SVGIG (reference sequence). V shed 3 bases and J shed 5 bases, with 16 bases lying between them. This CDR3 reads CAWSLNTGRTEAFF. The CDR3 nucleotides are TGTGCCTGGAGCCTCAACACAGGGCGGACTGAAGCTTTCTTT.

The rearrangement uses TRBV29-1 and TRBJ2-3; 11 bases match TRBD2. V gave up 7 bases and J gave up 8 bases; unmatched junction bases: 11. The germline gives CDR1 SQVTM, CDR2 ANQGSEA. CDR3 length: 14 residues. CDR3 in DNA: TGCAGCGGCGTGACTAGCGGGGCTGGGGGTACGCAGTATTTT. Encoded protein: CSGVTSGAGGTQYF.

The chain carries TRBV6-1 and TRBJ1-2; weak D call: TRBD1 (5 bases). CDR1 and CDR2 (germline): MNHNS, SASEGT. The V gene lost 3 bases and the J gene lost 5 bases, with 22 bases spanning the gap. CDR3 length equals 17 residues. CDR3 bases: TGTGCCAGCAGTGAGAGTGGGGCGCAGGGCCCGGCTTATGGCTACACCTTC. Amino acids: CASSESGAQGPAYGYTF.

V and J are TRBV5-1 and TRBJ1-5, with 7 nucleotides matching TRBD1. Unmatched junction bases numbered 5, after V lost 4 bases and J lost 4 bases. The germline V gene has CDR1 SGHRS and CDR2 YFSETQ. The CDR3 loop spans 14 amino acids. The CDR3 nucleotides are TGCGCCAGCAGCGAGCAGGGGGAAAATCAGCCCCAGCATTTT. Translating it yields CASSEQGENQPQHF.

This chain uses TRBV30 with TRBJ2-3; tentative D call: TRBD1 (5 bases). V was cut by 4 bases and J by 5 bases, with 10 bases left in between. Germline V CDR1 and CDR2: GTSNPN, SVGIG (reference sequence). The CDR3 loop spans 12 amino acids. The CDR3 nucleotides are TGTGCCTGGACAGGGTATGGAGATACGCAGTATTTT. Protein: CAWTGYGDTQYF.

V and J are TRBV6-1 and TRBJ1-1; the match to TRBD1 covers 7 bases. From germline, CDR1 is MNHNS and CDR2 SASEGT. V dropped 0 bases and J dropped 0; count of bases not matched to a gene: 7. There are 17 residues in the CDR3. CDR3 loop: CASSEADPGQMNTEAFF. CDR3 DNA sequence: TGTGCCAGCAGTGAAGCCGACCCGGGACAGATGAACACTGAAGCTTTCTTT.

There are a few counts of this clone. This rearrangement joins TRBV30 to TRBJ1-5; 11 bases agree with TRBD1. The CDR3 consists of 16 residues. V was pared by 3 bases and J by 9 bases, with 13 bases of the junction left unmatched. CDR1 is GTSNPN and CDR2 is SVGIG in the germline V gene (reference sequence). The CDR3 here is CAWSQRTGGVPRPQHF. The CDR3 coding sequence is TGTGCCTGGAGCCAACGGACAGGGGGCGTCCCAAGGCCCCAGCATTTT. Combining the CDR3 with reference TRBV30 and TRBJ1-5 gives the whole variable domain SQTIHQWPATLVQPVGSPLSLECTVEGTSNPNLYWYRQAAGRGLQLLFYSVGIGQISSEVPQNLSASRPQDRQFILSSKKLLLSDSGFYLCAWSQRTGGVPRPQHFGDGTRLSIL.

This clone turned up a few times. CDR3 residues: CASSAQREGNEQFF. In DNA, the CDR3 is TGTGCCAGCAGTGCCCAGCGGGAGGGTAATGAGCAGTTCTTC. V and J are TRBV6-1 and TRBJ2-1, with 10 bases matching TRBD2. This CDR3 comprises 14 residues. Trimming at V came to 4 bases and at J to 7 bases, leaving 4 bases not matched to a gene. Germline lookup yields CDR1 MNHNS and CDR2 SASEGT.

A few counts support this clone. The gene calls are TRBV6-5 and TRBJ1-1, with D possibly being TRBD1 (6 bases). V dropped 5 bases and J dropped 4 bases, with 11 bases sitting between them. CDR3 size: 13 residues. Germline V CDR1 and CDR2: MNHEY, SVGAGI. CDR3 DNA: TGTGCCAGCAGTGAAGCAGGGGCCACTGAAGCTTTCTTT. Residues: CASSEAGATEAFF.

The chain has TRBV18 and TRBJ2-2; D is uncertain. This CDR3 region has 17 residues. V gave up 3 bases and J gave up 2 bases, with 16 bases separating them. Per the germline V gene, CDR1 is KGHSH and CDR2 is LQKENI. The CDR3 nucleotides are TGTGCCAGCTCACCCCTAGGCTCAAGACTCAACACCGGGGAGCTGTTTTTT. Its protein product is CASSPLGSRLNTGELFF.

The chain has TRBV7-2 and TRBJ1-1; possible D gene TRBD1, 6 bases. The germline gives CDR1 SGHTA, CDR2 FQGNSA. The CDR3 is made up of 14 amino acids. Deletions cut 5 bases from V and 6 bases from J, with 16 bases between. The CDR3 reads CASSIETGRAEAFF. The CDR3 DNA follows: TGTGCCAGCAGCATAGAAACAGGGCGGGCTGAAGCTTTCTTT.

The chain joins TRBV7-9 to TRBJ2-5; 10 bases agree with TRBD2. This CDR3 comprises 15 residues. The V gene's germline CDR1 is SEHNR and CDR2 FQNEAQ (reference sequence). With 5 bases clipped from V and 2 bases from J, the junction kept 5 bases outside the gene matches. The CDR3 region is CASSTGLARQETQYF. CDR3 nucleotides: TGTGCCAGCAGCACGGGACTAGCGCGACAAGAGACCCAGTACTTC.